What follows is one T cell receptor (beta chain) and its context. Its matching antigen is unknown. Amplification used 60 Vbeta primers and 13 Jbeta primers. Using immunoSEQ multiplex PCR, the repertoire was profiled, and TCRdb retains in-frame clones only, with some absent. The sample has 200,000 to 250,000 clones; 70% to 85% are singletons. The sample is drawn from a study of cytomegalovirus exposure and HLA in healthy donors. Study observations and caveats: Relative to equally common others, HLA-associated TCR beta chains showed greater clonal expansion in a later analysis.

The CDR3 totals 15 residues. Germline V gene data show CDR1 as KGHSH and CDR2 as LQKENI. V lost 2 bases and J lost 5; bases outside the gene matches: 7. Sequencing was done on a sample of PBMCs. This sequence originates from a middle-aged woman in good health and CMV-seronegative. The chain has TRBV18 and TRBJ2-5, with 8 nucleotides matching TRBD1. The DNA for the CDR3 is TGTGCCAGCTCACCAGGCCAGGGGGCTGGGGAGACCCAGTACTTC. It yields the protein CASSPGQGAGETQYF.